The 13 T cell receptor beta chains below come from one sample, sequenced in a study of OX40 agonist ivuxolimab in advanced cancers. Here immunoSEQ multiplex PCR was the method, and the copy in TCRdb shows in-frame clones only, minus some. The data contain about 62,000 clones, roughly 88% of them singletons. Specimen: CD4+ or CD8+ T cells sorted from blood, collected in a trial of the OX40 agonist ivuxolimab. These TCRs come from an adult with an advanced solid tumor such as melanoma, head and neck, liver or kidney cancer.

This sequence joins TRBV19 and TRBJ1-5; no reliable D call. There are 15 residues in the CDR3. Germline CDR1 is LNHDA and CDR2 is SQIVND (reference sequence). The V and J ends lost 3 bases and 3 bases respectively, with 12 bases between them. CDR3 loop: CASSIGPGNNQPQHF. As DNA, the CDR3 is TGTGCCAGTAGTATCGGGCCGGGGAACAATCAGCCCCAGCATTTT.

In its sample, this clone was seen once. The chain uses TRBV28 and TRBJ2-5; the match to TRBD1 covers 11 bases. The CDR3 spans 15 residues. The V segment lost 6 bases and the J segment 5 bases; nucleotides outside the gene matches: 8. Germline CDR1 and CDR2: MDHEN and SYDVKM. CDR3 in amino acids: CASSRFGQGAETQYF. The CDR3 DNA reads TGTGCCAGCAGCCGATTCGGACAGGGGGCCGAGACCCAGTACTTC. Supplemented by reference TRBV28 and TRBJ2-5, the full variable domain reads DVKVTQSSRYLVKRTGEKVFLECVQDMDHENMFWYRQDPGLGLRLIYFSYDVKMKEKGDIPEGYSVSREKKERFSLILESASTNQTSMYLCASSRFGQGAETQYFGPGTRLLVL.

DNA for the CDR3: TGTGCCAGCAGCGGGTCGGTGGGTACGCAGTATTTT. It specifies CASSGSVGTQYF. This chain joins TRBV5-8 and TRBJ2-3; D gene unclear. The CDR3 is 12 amino acids. Germline CDR1 is SGHTS and CDR2 is YDEGEE. V was cut by 4 bases and J by 8 bases, with 11 bases left in between.

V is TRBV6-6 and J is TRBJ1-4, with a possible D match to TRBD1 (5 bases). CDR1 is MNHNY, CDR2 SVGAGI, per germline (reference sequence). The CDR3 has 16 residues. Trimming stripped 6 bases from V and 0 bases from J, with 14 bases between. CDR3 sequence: CASSPMTVSTNEKLFF. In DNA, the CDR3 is TGTGCCAGCAGCCCGATGACAGTCTCAACTAATGAAAAACTGTTTTTT.

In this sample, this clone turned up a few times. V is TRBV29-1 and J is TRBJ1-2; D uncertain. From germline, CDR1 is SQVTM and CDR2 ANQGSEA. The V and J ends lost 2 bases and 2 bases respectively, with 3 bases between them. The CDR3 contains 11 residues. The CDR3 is CSVELNYGYTF. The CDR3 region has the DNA TGCAGCGTTGAACTCAACTATGGCTACACCTTC.

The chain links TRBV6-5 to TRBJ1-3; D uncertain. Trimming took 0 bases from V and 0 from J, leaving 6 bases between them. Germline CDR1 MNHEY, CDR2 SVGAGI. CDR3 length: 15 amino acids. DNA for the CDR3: TGTGCCAGCAGTTACTCGGGCCCCTCTGGAAACACCATATATTTT. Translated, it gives CASSYSGPSGNTIYF.

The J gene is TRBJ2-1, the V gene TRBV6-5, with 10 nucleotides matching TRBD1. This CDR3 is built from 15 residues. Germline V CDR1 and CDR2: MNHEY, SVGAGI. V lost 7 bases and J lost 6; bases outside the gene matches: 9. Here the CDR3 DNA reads TGTGCCAGCACCAGGACAGGGGGTACAGGCAATGAGCAGTTCTTC. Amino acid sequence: CASTRTGGTGNEQFF.

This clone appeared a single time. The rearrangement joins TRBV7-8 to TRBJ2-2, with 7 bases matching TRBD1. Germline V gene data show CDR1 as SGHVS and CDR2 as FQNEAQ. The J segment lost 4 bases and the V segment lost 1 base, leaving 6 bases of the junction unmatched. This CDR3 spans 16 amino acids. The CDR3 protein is CASSLGQGVGTGELFF. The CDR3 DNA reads TGTGCCAGCAGCTTAGGCCAGGGGGTGGGCACCGGGGAGCTGTTTTTT.

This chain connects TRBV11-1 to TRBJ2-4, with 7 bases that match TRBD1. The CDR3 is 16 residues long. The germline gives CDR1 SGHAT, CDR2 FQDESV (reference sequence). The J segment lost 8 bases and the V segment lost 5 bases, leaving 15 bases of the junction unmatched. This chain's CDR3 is CASSHPRQGRIDIQYF. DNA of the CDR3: TGTGCCAGCAGCCACCCCCGACAGGGAAGGATAGACATTCAGTACTTC.

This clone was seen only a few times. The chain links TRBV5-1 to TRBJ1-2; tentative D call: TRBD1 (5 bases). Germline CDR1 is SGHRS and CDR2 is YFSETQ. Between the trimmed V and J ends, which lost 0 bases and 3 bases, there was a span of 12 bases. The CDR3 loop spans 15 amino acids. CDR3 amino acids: CASSLGIGTYYGYTF. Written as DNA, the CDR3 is TGCGCCAGCAGCTTGGGTATCGGGACCTACTATGGCTACACCTTC.

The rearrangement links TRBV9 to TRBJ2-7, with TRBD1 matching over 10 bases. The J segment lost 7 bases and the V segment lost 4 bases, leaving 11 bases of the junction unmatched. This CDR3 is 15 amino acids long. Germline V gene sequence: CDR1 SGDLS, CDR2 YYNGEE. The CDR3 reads CASSPPGQGFPEQYF. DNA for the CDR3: TGTGCCAGCAGCCCCCCGGGACAGGGGTTTCCAGAGCAGTACTTC.

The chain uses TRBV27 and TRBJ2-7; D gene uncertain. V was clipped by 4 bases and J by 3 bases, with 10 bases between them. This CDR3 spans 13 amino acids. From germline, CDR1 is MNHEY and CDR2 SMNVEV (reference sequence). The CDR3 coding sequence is TGTGCCAGCAGTTCCCGTGGCTTCTACGAGCAGTACTTC. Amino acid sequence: CASSSRGFYEQYF.

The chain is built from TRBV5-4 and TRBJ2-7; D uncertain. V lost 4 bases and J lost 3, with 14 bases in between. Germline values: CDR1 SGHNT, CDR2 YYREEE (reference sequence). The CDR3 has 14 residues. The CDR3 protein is CASSPSADHYEQYF. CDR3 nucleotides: TGTGCCAGCAGCCCCTCGGCAGACCACTACGAGCAGTACTTC.